These T cell receptor beta chains were read from a single sample in a study of shared clonotypes between healthy human individuals. Measured with immunoSEQ multiplex PCR; TCRdb has only the in-frame clones, and not every one. The sample records about 2.4 million clones, 80% to 95% being singletons. The sample taken for sequencing was naive CD4+ T cells from PBMCs. Receptors were obtained from a man between 18 and 29 years old in good health. Some clones in this sample may be carry-over from other donors' samples. The conserved cysteine and the conserved F or W are not part of the CDR3 here. Not all rows give a size; the values are once, few, many and, for expanded clones, a class.

J,size,V,CDR3
TRBJ1-1,few,TRBV28,ASSLRGGSTEAF
TRBJ2-1,NA,TRBV5-1,ASSQRLAGKPYNEQF
TRBJ2-1,NA,TRBV4-2,ASSSRSGDSLSSYNEQF
TRBJ1-4,NA,TRBV27,ASRRTAGTGGEKLF
TRBJ1-2,NA,TRBV6-1,ASSKSDLYGGYT
TRBJ1-3,NA,TRBV6-6,ASKPDFTAATIY
TRBJ2-7,NA,TRBV5-1,ASSFDSSSSYEQY
TRBJ2-3,once,TRBV9,ASSVLGTSTDTQY
TRBJ2-7,NA,TRBV5-1,ASSPQGNEQY
TRBJ1-1,NA,TRBV2,ASSVSGVNTEAF
TRBJ1-5,few,TRBV30,AWSEGQLNQPQH
TRBJ2-4,NA,TRBV5-1,ASSSGTLAKNIQY
TRBJ1-1,once,TRBV5-5,ASSPPGSDTEAF
TRBJ1-5,NA,TRBV4-1,ASSPRDSEKWPQH
TRBJ2-7,NA,TRBV28,ASSPESRGGD
TRBJ2-7,NA,TRBV5-1,ASSLGTPAYEQY
TRBJ1-5,NA,TRBV7-9,ASSSGGRSMGNQPQH
TRBJ1-4,NA,TRBV28,ASRPNPGQGYEKLF
TRBJ2-7,NA,TRBV19,ASSMRTSGSREQY
TRBJ1-4,few,TRBV30,AWSGIFNEKLF
TRBJ2-1,NA,TRBV15,ATSRDVRDYYNEQF
TRBJ2-3,NA,TRBV7-2,ASSQKAVTAFTDTQY
TRBJ2-7,NA,TRBV14,ASSLTGVSYEQY
TRBJ2-7,NA,TRBV5-1,ASSLTSVSYEQY
TRBJ1-5,few,TRBV2,ASSVEDQPQH
TRBJ1-5,NA,TRBV27,ASSKTVQGTGNQPQH
TRBJ2-3,NA,TRBV5-4,ASSLGLTDTQY
TRBJ1-3,NA,TRBV4-1,ASSQPTDGSSGNTIY
TRBJ1-3,NA,TRBV18,ASSPPSGRGNTIY
TRBJ2-7,NA,TRBV18,ASSPGDSENYEQY
TRBJ2-3,NA,TRBV7-2,ASSLWVTGITDTQY
TRBJ2-7,NA,TRBV9,ASSAVGSSYEQY
TRBJ1-5,once,TRBV19,ASNGWTGVQPQH
TRBJ2-7,NA,TRBV2,ASKIGLASSYEQY
TRBJ2-7,once,TRBV7-2,ASSSEPPYEQY
TRBJ2-5,NA,TRBV5-1,ASSPGLRETQY
TRBJ2-5,NA,TRBV4-2,ASSQDGPAGGLQETQY
TRBJ1-2,NA,TRBV28,ASSLELRVGQGQGYT
TRBJ2-7,NA,TRBV28,ASCGSGTGKGEQY
TRBJ2-1,NA,TRBV9,ASSAPGGYSYNEQF
TRBJ2-2,NA,TRBV15,ATSRARASTGELF
TRBJ2-6,NA,TRBV28,ASSLFPAGTGANVLT
TRBJ2-7,NA,TRBV5-1,ASSSTSGPYEQY
TRBJ2-5,NA,TRBV18,ASSPEAGAEETQY
TRBJ1-6,NA,TRBV4-1,ASSQEARGSYNSPLH
TRBJ2-4,once,TRBV5-1,ASSLDPKNIQY
TRBJ2-1,NA,TRBV5-4,ASSLAYASYNEQF
TRBJ2-5,NA,TRBV27,ASRAGLAGGGQETQY
TRBJ2-7,NA,TRBV19,ASSSTRKTYEQY
TRBJ1-5,NA,TRBV10-3,AISPGVSNQPQH
TRBJ2-3,NA,TRBV5-1,ASSLGGSGRQTDTQY
TRBJ1-1,few,TRBV9,ASARTGGAEAF
TRBJ1-3,NA,TRBV28,ASSSPGTYRNTIY
TRBJ1-4,NA,TRBV7-9,ASSLAGIYPNEKLF